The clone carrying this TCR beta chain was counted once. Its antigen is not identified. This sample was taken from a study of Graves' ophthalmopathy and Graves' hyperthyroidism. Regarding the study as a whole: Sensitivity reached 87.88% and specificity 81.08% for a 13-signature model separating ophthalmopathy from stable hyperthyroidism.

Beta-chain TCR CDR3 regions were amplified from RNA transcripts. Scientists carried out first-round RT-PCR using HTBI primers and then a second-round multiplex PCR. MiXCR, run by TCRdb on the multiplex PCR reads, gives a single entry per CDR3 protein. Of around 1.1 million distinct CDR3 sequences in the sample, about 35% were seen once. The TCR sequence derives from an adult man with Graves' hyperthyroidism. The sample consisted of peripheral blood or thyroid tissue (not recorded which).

CDR3 DNA sequence: TGCGCCAGCAGCTTTCTAGCGGGAGCCTACAATGAGCAGTTCTTC. Translating gives CASSFLAGAYNEQFF. The rearrangement joins TRBV5-1 to TRBJ2-1; 10 bases line up with TRBD2. The length of the CDR3 is 15 residues. From germline, CDR1 is SGHRS and CDR2 YFSETQ. J lost 2 bases, V lost 2 bases, and 1 base had no gene match.